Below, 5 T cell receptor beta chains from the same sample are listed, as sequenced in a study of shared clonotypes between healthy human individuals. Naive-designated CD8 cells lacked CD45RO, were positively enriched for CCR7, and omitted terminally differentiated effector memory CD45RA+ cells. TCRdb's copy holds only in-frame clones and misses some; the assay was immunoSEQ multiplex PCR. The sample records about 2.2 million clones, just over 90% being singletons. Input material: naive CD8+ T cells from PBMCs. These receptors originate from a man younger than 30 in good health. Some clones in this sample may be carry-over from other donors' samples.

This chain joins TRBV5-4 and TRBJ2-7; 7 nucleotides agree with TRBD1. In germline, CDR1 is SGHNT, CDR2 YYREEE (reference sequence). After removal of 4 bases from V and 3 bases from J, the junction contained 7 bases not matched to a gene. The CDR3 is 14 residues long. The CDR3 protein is CASSAGTADYEQYF. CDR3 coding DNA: TGTGCCAGCAGCGCCGGGACAGCAGACTACGAGCAGTACTTC.

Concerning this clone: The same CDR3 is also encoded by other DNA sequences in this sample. Here the CDR3 reads CASSPNTGELFF. In nucleotides, the CDR3 is TGCGCCAGCTCCCCGAACACCGGGGAGCTGTTTTTT. The chain is built from TRBV4-1 and TRBJ2-2; D remains ambiguous. The CDR3 is made up of 12 amino acids. The V gene's germline CDR1 is MGHRA and CDR2 YSYEKL. The germline V and J ends were trimmed by 8 bases and 0 bases, with 4 bases remaining between them.

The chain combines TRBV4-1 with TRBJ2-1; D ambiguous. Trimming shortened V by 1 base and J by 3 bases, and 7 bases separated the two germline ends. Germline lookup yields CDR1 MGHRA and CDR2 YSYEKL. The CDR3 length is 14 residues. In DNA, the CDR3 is TGCGCCAGCAGCCAAGCCCCCGGCTACAATGAGCAGTTCTTC. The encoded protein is CASSQAPGYNEQFF.

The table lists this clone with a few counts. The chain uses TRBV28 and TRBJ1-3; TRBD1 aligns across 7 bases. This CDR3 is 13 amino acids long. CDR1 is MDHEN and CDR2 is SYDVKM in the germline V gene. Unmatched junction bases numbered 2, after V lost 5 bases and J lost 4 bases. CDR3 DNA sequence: TGTGCCAGCAGTGTGGACAGGGGAAACACCATATATTTT. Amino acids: CASSVDRGNTIYF.

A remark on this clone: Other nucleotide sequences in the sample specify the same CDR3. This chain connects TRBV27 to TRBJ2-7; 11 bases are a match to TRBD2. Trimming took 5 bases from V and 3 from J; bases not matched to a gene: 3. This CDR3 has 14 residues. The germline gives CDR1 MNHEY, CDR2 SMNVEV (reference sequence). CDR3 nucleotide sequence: TGTGCCAGCAGTCCGGGGACTAGCGGCTACGAGCAGTACTTC. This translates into CASSPGTSGYEQYF.